Listed below are T cell receptor beta chains from one sample, sequenced in a study of T-cell memory formation after mild COVID-19. TCRdb called the 5' RACE reads again in MiXCR, with one record for every CDR3 protein. The repertoire has 550,000 to 650,000 distinct CDR3 sequences, approximately 15% of them found once; the top ten carry around 8.1%. The source material was PBMCs or a T cell subset sorted from them (not recorded which). These receptors came from an adult woman who had mild COVID-19 (a few samples of this study predate the infection). Cell type and time point are not known. Both conserved end residues are part of each CDR3. A D gene is named only where the DNA matches it firmly. Clone size is stated in some rows and not others, as once, few, many or a class when expanded.

D	size	J	V	DNA	CDR3
.	few	TRBJ2-7	TRBV7-9	TGTGCCAGCAGCTCCCGGACCGATTCGGAGCAGTACTTC	CASSSRTDSEQYF
TRBD1	few	TRBJ1-2	TRBV6-6	TGTGCCAGCAGTGACCCGGGACAGGGTCAGGTATACACCTTC	CASSDPGQGQVYTF
.	.	TRBJ2-1	TRBV6-5	TGTGCCAGCAGTTACTCGAGGGGGGGCAATGAGCAGTTCTTC	CASSYSRGGNEQFF
.	.	TRBJ2-7	TRBV7-9	TGTGCCAGCAGCCCTACAGTCAGTTCCTACGAGCAGTACTTC	CASSPTVSSYEQYF
TRBD1	many	TRBJ1-2	TRBV5-1	TGCGCCAGCAGCTTGGAACGTTTCGTCAGGGGGAACCTTGGCTACACCTTC	CASSLERFVRGNLGYTF
.	few	TRBJ2-1	TRBV5-1	TGCGCCAGCAGCGTTCCACTAGGAGTCAATGAGCAGTTCTTC	CASSVPLGVNEQFF
.	once	TRBJ1-2	TRBV5-8	TGTGCCAGCAGCTTGCGTGCCAGGAACTATGGCTACACCTTC	CASSLRARNYGYTF
.	few	TRBJ2-1	TRBV4-3	TGCGCCAGCAGCCAGGTACTGGGGGAGAGTGAGCAGTTCTTC	CASSQVLGESEQFF
.	.	TRBJ2-7	TRBV10-3	TGTGCCATCAGTTCATCTCGGCTGCAGGGAGTAAGCCACGAGCAGTACTTC	CAISSSRLQGVSHEQYF
.	many	TRBJ2-5	TRBV4-2	TGTGCCAGCAGCCGGGGCTCGGGACTGGAGGCGGAGACCCAGTACTTC	CASSRGSGLEAETQYF
.	.	TRBJ2-7	TRBV6-1	TGTGCCAGCAGTGAGGAAGGCTCGCCCTACTACGAGCAGTACTTC	CASSEEGSPYYEQYF
.	few	TRBJ2-1	TRBV5-1	TGCGCCAGCAGCTTAGGCTTGGCAGGGGCCGCTCCCGGCTCCTACAATGAGCAGTTCTTC	CASSLGLAGAAPGSYNEQFF
TRBD2	few	TRBJ2-1	TRBV12-3/TRBV12-4	TGTGCCAGCAGTGGGGGACTAGCGGGCCCTTCCTACAATGAGCAGTTCTTC	CASSGGLAGPSYNEQFF
TRBD1	.	TRBJ2-5	TRBV5-1	TGCGCGGGCAGCATCGGGACAGGGGGCGCGGAGACCCAGTACTTC	CAGSIGTGGAETQYF
TRBD1	few	TRBJ1-1	TRBV3-1	TGTGCCAGCAGTATGACAGGGGGGAGTACTGAAGCTTTCTTT	CASSMTGGSTEAFF
.	few	TRBJ2-3	TRBV7-2	TGTGCCAGCAGCTCCCGTAAGGCTGGAGACACAGATACGCAGTATTTT	CASSSRKAGDTDTQYF
.	.	TRBJ2-3	TRBV7-6	TGTGCCAGCAGCTTAGCAGGGGTACTAGATACGCAGTATTTT	CASSLAGVLDTQYF
TRBD1	.	TRBJ2-5	TRBV12-3/TRBV12-4	TGTGCCAGCAGTTTATGGTCAGGGGGCCGCGAGGAGACCCAGTACTTC	CASSLWSGGREETQYF
.	few	TRBJ2-7	TRBV7-9	TGTGCCAGCAGCACCCGACAGAACGAGCAGTACTTC	CASSTRQNEQYF
.	few	TRBJ1-4	TRBV5-8	TGTGCCAGCAGCTTGGGCCAGGCCACAACTAATGAAAAACTGTTTTTT	CASSLGQATTNEKLFF
.	.	TRBJ1-1	TRBV24-1	TGTGCCACCAGAAGGGGAGCGGATACTGAAGCTTTCTTT	CATRRGADTEAFF
.	.	TRBJ2-5	TRBV7-9	TGTGCCATCCCGCTGTGGGACACGGAAGGGGAGACCCAGTACTTC	CAIPLWDTEGETQYF
.	.	TRBJ1-3	TRBV9	TGTGCCAGCAGCGTAGCTGGACTTAGCTCTGGAAACACCATATATTTT	CASSVAGLSSGNTIYF
.	.	TRBJ2-1	TRBV2	TGTGCCAGCACTCCAACCATACTGGAGGAGCAGTTCTTC	CASTPTILEEQFF
TRBD1	few	TRBJ2-7	TRBV24-1	TGTGCCACCACAGGTCCCGGGACAGCAGGCTCCTACGAGCAGTACTTC	CATTGPGTAGSYEQYF
TRBD1	.	TRBJ1-3	TRBV6-1	TGTGCCAGCAGGCCAGGGGGCGAGGGAAACACCATATATTTT	CASRPGGEGNTIYF
.	few	TRBJ2-1	TRBV7-9	TGTGCCAGCCTCCCGGGGACGGCTGGTGTTCCGTCCTACAATGAGCAGTTCTTC	CASLPGTAGVPSYNEQFF
.	.	TRBJ2-5	TRBV4-1	TGCGCCAGCAGCCGTTCGTCCCGAGAGACCCAGTACTTC	CASSRSSRETQYF
.	.	TRBJ2-7	TRBV6-2/TRBV6-3	TGTGCCAGCACCCCCGGTGGCGGGGACCGTACCTACGAGCAGTACTTC	CASTPGGGDRTYEQYF
.	few	TRBJ2-2	TRBV5-5	TGTGCCAGCAGCTTCCGGGGGCCTACGAACACCGGGGAGCTGTTTTTT	CASSFRGPTNTGELFF
.	.	TRBJ2-1	TRBV12-3/TRBV12-4	TGTGCCAGCACCGGGTACAATGAGCAGTTCTTC	CASTGYNEQFF
TRBD2	.	TRBJ2-1	TRBV7-6	TGTGCCAGCAGCTTAATGCTAGCGGGGGCCCGCAATGAGCAGTTCTTC	CASSLMLAGARNEQFF
TRBD1	few	TRBJ1-5	TRBV4-1	TGCGCCAGCAGCGGTCGGACAGGGGGGGACCAGCCCCAGCATTTT	CASSGRTGGDQPQHF
.	few	TRBJ1-5	TRBV12-3/TRBV12-4	TGTGCCAGCAGCCCATCGGCCATCAACGTACTACCCCAGCATTTT	CASSPSAINVLPQHF
.	few	TRBJ1-1	TRBV7-6	TGTGCCAGCAGCCCGGTCCCAGGGCTCACGGGTGATGGTGAAGCTTTCTTT	CASSPVPGLTGDGEAFF
.	few	TRBJ2-2	TRBV4-1	TGCGCCAGCAGCCAATTCTTGTACGGGGGGAACACCGGGGAGCTGTTTTTT	CASSQFLYGGNTGELFF
.	.	TRBJ2-7	TRBV6-1	TGTGCCAGCAGTGAAAACGCAGGAAACACCTTCGGGCAGTACTTC	CASSENAGNTFGQYF
TRBD2	.	TRBJ2-1	TRBV4-1	TGCGCCAGCAGCCAAATAGGACTAGCGGGGCAAAAACGCATCTACAATGAGCAGTTCTTC	CASSQIGLAGQKRIYNEQFF
TRBD1	.	TRBJ1-1	TRBV5-1	TGCGCCAGCGGACAGGGTCAGGCTGAAGCTTTCTTT	CASGQGQAEAFF
.	few	TRBJ2-2	TRBV29-1	TGCAGCGTCTCAGACAGGATGTCGGCCGGGGAGCTGTTTTTT	CSVSDRMSAGELFF
.	few	TRBJ1-4	TRBV6-6	TGTGCCAGCAGTTGGGAGGGGAGGACTAATGAAAAACTGTTTTTT	CASSWEGRTNEKLFF
.	.	TRBJ1-1	TRBV7-9	TGTGCCAGCAGCTGGGAAACCGTCGGTGAAGCTTTCTTT	CASSWETVGEAFF
.	few	TRBJ1-1	TRBV7-2	TGTGCCAGCAGCTTAGATAGGACACTGAACACTGAAGCTTTCTTT	CASSLDRTLNTEAFF
.	few	TRBJ2-1	TRBV11-3	TGTGCCAGCAGCCCCCGGACTCAGTTAATCAATGAGCAGTTCTTC	CASSPRTQLINEQFF
TRBD1	few	TRBJ2-7	TRBV24-1	TGTGCCACCAGTGATCCGGGGACAGGGGGATACGAGCAGTACTTC	CATSDPGTGGYEQYF
.	.	TRBJ2-3	TRBV12-3/TRBV12-4	TGTGCCAGCAGTTACCCCCCCACAGGGTCCCGCACAGATACGCAGTATTTT	CASSYPPTGSRTDTQYF
TRBD1	.	TRBJ2-7	TRBV20-1	TGCAGTGCCCGGGGACAGGCGGTAACCTACGAGCAGTACTTC	CSARGQAVTYEQYF
TRBD2	.	TRBJ2-7	TRBV5-1	TGCGCCAGCAGCTTAGGAAGCGGGGAAGGAGGCGAGCAGTACTTC	CASSLGSGEGGEQYF
TRBD1	.	TRBJ1-1	TRBV12-3/TRBV12-4	TGTGCCAGCAGTTTAAAAGGACAGGGTATGGAAGCTTTCTTT	CASSLKGQGMEAFF
.	many	TRBJ2-7	TRBV6-6	TGTGCCAGCAGAAACAGACAGTCAGGAAACTACGAGCAGTACTTC	CASRNRQSGNYEQYF
.	many	TRBJ1-2	TRBV4-3	TGCGCCAGCAACCCGCAACAGGGCGCTAACTATGGCTACACCTTC	CASNPQQGANYGYTF
.	.	TRBJ2-1	TRBV5-6	TGTGCCAGCAGCCCCGGACCAGCCGACAAGTTCTTC	CASSPGPADKFF
.	few	TRBJ1-4	TRBV7-6	TGTGCCAGCAGCCCAGAGGGGGGGCTTAATGAAAAACTGTTTTTT	CASSPEGGLNEKLFF
TRBD1	.	TRBJ1-1	TRBV7-9	TGTGCCAGCTCCGCCCAGGGGGCTGTTGGTGAAGCTTTCTTT	CASSAQGAVGEAFF